One sample yielded the 18 T cell receptor beta chains listed below, sequenced in a study of blood T cell repertoires in COVID-19. Repertoires were generated with immunoSEQ multiplex PCR, while TCRdb's copy carries only in-frame clones and drops some. The sample shows more than 100,000 clones, roughly 88% of them seen only once. Source material: peripheral blood. These receptors were collected from a human donor in a cohort sampled during active COVID-19.

The genes are TRBV7-7 and TRBJ1-3; 9 bases are shared with TRBD1. V lost 5 bases, J lost 1 base, and 3 bases stayed unmatched. CDR1 and CDR2 from the germline V gene are SSHAT and FNYEAQ (reference sequence). The length of the CDR3 is 15 residues. The CDR3 protein is CASSETGGSGNTIYF. The CDR3 nucleotides are TGTGCCAGCAGCGAGACAGGGGGATCTGGAAACACCATATATTTT.

This clone came up once. V usage is TRBV30 and J usage is TRBJ2-7, with 8 bases aligning to TRBD1. The CDR3 contains 15 residues. Per the germline V gene, CDR1 is GTSNPN and CDR2 is SVGIG (reference sequence). Trimming cost V 0 bases and J 3 bases; bases outside gene matches: 7. The CDR3, as DNA: TGTGCCTGGAGTGTAGGTGGGACAGGAATCTACGAGCAGTACTTC. Protein: CAWSVGGTGIYEQYF. Looking up the rest from reference TRBV30 and TRBJ2-7 gives the full variable domain: SQTIHQWPATLVQPVGSPLSLECTVEGTSNPNLYWYRQAAGRGLQLLFYSVGIGQISSEVPQNLSASRPQDRQFILSSKKLLLSDSGFYLCAWSVGGTGIYEQYFGPGTRLTVT.

The chain couples TRBV9 to TRBJ1-4; 9 bases match TRBD1. Germline V gene data show CDR1 as SGDLS and CDR2 as YYNGEE. With 3 bases clipped from V and 7 bases from J, the junction kept 4 bases outside the gene matches. There are 14 residues in the CDR3. CDR3 loop: CASSGRTGVEKLFF. DNA of the CDR3: TGTGCCAGCAGCGGACGGACAGGGGTTGAAAAACTGTTTTTT.

The chain combines TRBV19 with TRBJ2-4; 9 bases match TRBD1. Germline trimming cut 7 bases from V and 4 bases from J; bases unmatched to any gene: 5. Germline V gene data show CDR1 as LNHDA and CDR2 as SQIVND (reference sequence). This CDR3 contains 14 residues. The CDR3 DNA sequence: TGTGCCAGTAACAAGGACAGGGGTAAAAACATTCAGTACTTC. Translated: CASNKDRGKNIQYF.

V and J are TRBV4-1 and TRBJ1-1, with no clear D. V was trimmed by 1 base and J by 5 bases, leaving 5 bases between them. Germline-derived CDR1 and CDR2 are MGHRA and YSYEKL. The CDR3 has 12 residues. DNA of the CDR3: TGCGCCAGCAGCCAAGCGCGAACTGAAGCTTTCTTT. This encodes CASSQARTEAFF.

This clone was recorded a few times. V usage is TRBV5-1 and J usage is TRBJ1-3; unclear D gene. This CDR3 is built from 14 residues. CDR1 and CDR2 from the germline V gene are SGHRS and YFSETQ. V was clipped by 2 bases and J by 4 bases, with 10 bases between them. This chain's CDR3 is CASSLEGPGNTIYF. The CDR3, as DNA: TGCGCCAGCAGCTTAGAGGGCCCAGGAAACACCATATATTTT.

The CDR3 DNA sequence: TGTGCCAGCAGCCAAGGTCAGATAAGTGGCTACACCTTC. This gives the protein CASSQGQISGYTF. This sequence joins TRBV3-1 (or the pseudogene TRBV3-2) and TRBJ1-2; no reliable D call. The CDR3 is made up of 13 amino acids. V was trimmed by 1 base and J by 7 bases, leaving 10 bases between them. Germline V gene data show CDR1 as LGHDT and CDR2 as YNNKEL (reference sequence).

The chain has TRBV10-2 and TRBJ1-3; D remains unclear. Per the germline V gene, CDR1 is WSHSY and CDR2 is SAAADI. This CDR3 is built from 13 residues. Trimming removed 10 bases at V and 1 base at J, with 11 bases between. The CDR3: CATKSASGNTIYF. The CDR3 region has the DNA TGCGCCACCAAGTCAGCGTCTGGAAACACCATATATTTT.

This clone was found once. The J gene is TRBJ2-1, the V gene TRBV6-5; the D gene is possibly TRBD1 (5 bases). CDR3 length: 16 amino acids. V was clipped by 0 bases and J by 7 bases, with 16 bases between them. Per germline, CDR1 MNHEY and CDR2 SVGAGI. The CDR3: CASSYSSAGLGNEQFF. DNA for the CDR3: TGTGCCAGCAGTTACTCGAGTGCAGGGTTGGGGAATGAGCAGTTCTTC.

The chain combines TRBV15 with TRBJ2-2; 10 nucleotides match TRBD1. The CDR3 is 14 residues long. Germline lookup yields CDR1 LNHNV and CDR2 YYDKDF (reference sequence). The V segment lost 3 bases and the J segment 6 bases; nucleotides outside the gene matches: 1. CDR3 loop: CATSRDRGAGELFF. The CDR3, as DNA: TGTGCCACCAGCAGGGACAGGGGGGCCGGGGAGCTGTTTTTT. Combining the CDR3 with reference TRBV15 and TRBJ2-2 gives the whole variable domain DAMVIQNPRYQVTQFGKPVTLSCSQTLNHNVMYWYQQKSSQAPKLLFHYYDKDFNNEADTPDNFQSRRPNTSFCFLDIRSPGLGDTAMYLCATSRDRGAGELFFGEGSRLTVL.

The rearrangement links TRBV7-2 to TRBJ2-5; 8 bases match TRBD1. V was pared by 0 bases and J by 5 bases, with 5 bases of the junction left unmatched. The germline CDR1 and CDR2 sequences are SGHTA and FQGNSA. The CDR3 has 15 residues. The CDR3 DNA follows: TGTGCCAGCAGCTTAGCGCTCCAGGGGGCCGAGACCCAGTACTTC. It encodes CASSLALQGAETQYF.

V gene TRBV11-2 combines with J gene TRBJ2-1; 7 positions agree with TRBD2. Germline values: CDR1 SGHAT, CDR2 FQNNGV. CDR3 size: 14 residues. J lost 8 bases, V lost 4 bases, and 8 bases had no gene match. CDR3 region: CASSSDGGRDEQFF. The CDR3, as DNA: TGTGCCAGCAGCTCGGACGGGGGGAGGGATGAGCAGTTCTTC.

This clone was counted a single time. The junction differs from germline at one of its ends, possibly a read error. The rearrangement uses TRBV7-7 and TRBJ1-4; no firm D call. Germline values: CDR1 SSHAT, CDR2 FNYEAQ (reference sequence). The CDR3 is made up of 15 amino acids. The CDR3 loop is CASSLGPGIGEKLFF. The CDR3 bases are TGTGCTAGCAGCTTAGGGCCCGGGATCGGTGAAAAACTGTTTTTT.

The chain has TRBV6-1 and TRBJ1-5, with 7 positions matching TRBD1. The CDR3 consists of 14 residues. Germline trimming cut 3 bases from V and 3 bases from J; bases unmatched to any gene: 2. Germline loops: CDR1 MNHNS, CDR2 SASEGT. The CDR3 reads CASSDRGINQPQHF. Written as DNA, the CDR3 is TGTGCCAGCAGTGACAGGGGGATCAATCAGCCCCAGCATTTT.

This chain connects TRBV27 to TRBJ2-1; TRBD1 matches 10 bases. V was clipped by 7 bases and J by 5 bases; unmatched bases: 8. CDR3 length: 15 residues. Germline V gene lookup returns CDR1 MNHEY and CDR2 SMNVEV (reference sequence). CDR3 nucleotides: TGTGCCAGCATTCCGAGGGACAGGGGCAACAATGAGCAGTTCTTC. It is translated as CASIPRDRGNNEQFF.

The chain uses TRBV18 and TRBJ2-7; the match to TRBD1 covers 8 bases. The CDR3 has 14 residues. Per germline, CDR1 KGHSH and CDR2 LQKENI. With V trimmed by 2 bases and J by 2 bases, 2 bases remained unmatched. CDR3 in amino acids: CASSPRGQAYEQYF. The CDR3 bases are TGTGCCAGCTCACCAAGGGGACAGGCCTACGAGCAGTACTTC.

The chain is built from TRBV7-2 and TRBJ1-6; D not certain. The CDR3 covers 14 residues. Trimming pared 1 base from V and 8 bases from J, leaving 9 bases between. Looked up from germline, CDR1 is SGHTA and CDR2 is FQGNSA. The CDR3 DNA follows: TGTGCCAGCAGCTTAGACTCTATATATTCACCCCTCCACTTT. It is translated as CASSLDSIYSPLHF. The entire variable domain, with the rest obtained from reference TRBV7-2 and TRBJ1-6, is as follows: GAGVSQSPSNKVTEKGKDVELRCDPISGHTALYWYRQSLGQGLEFLIYFQGNSAPDKSGLPSDRFSAERTGGSVSTLTIQRTQQEDSAVYLCASSLDSIYSPLHFGNGTRLTVT.

The V gene is TRBV7-2, the J gene TRBJ2-7; the match to TRBD2 covers 13 bases. CDR1 SGHTA and CDR2 FQGNSA come from the germline V gene. The CDR3 has 15 residues. V lost 5 bases, J lost 3 bases, and 4 bases stayed unmatched. CDR3 amino acids: CASSPRLAGGYEQYF. CDR3 DNA sequence: TGTGCCAGCAGCCCGCGACTAGCGGGAGGCTACGAGCAGTACTTC.